The 2 T cell receptor beta chains listed next were all sequenced from one sample in a study of cytomegalovirus exposure and HLA in healthy donors. The study ran its PCR with 60 Vbeta and 13 Jbeta primers. Measured with immunoSEQ multiplex PCR; TCRdb has only the in-frame clones, and not every one. The top ten hold roughly 6.2% of the sample, which has about 82,000 clones, around 74% seen once. Sequencing was carried out using PBMCs. The receptors originated from a woman between 50 and 59 years old in good health and CMV-seropositive.

This clone has just one count. One end of the junction fails to match germline, which may point to a read error. The chain links TRBV18 to TRBJ2-7; D gene uncertain. The germline gives CDR1 KGHSH, CDR2 LQKENI. The length of the CDR3 is 13 residues. CDR3 region: CASSPVGAPEEYF. As DNA, the CDR3 is TGTGCCAGCTCACCGGTCGGCGCCCCCGAGGAGTACTTC. The complete variable domain, with remaining parts taken from reference TRBV18 and TRBJ2-7, reads NAGVMQNPRHLVRRRGQEARLRCSPMKGHSHVYWYRQLPEEGLKFMVYLQKENIIDESGMPKERFSAEFPKEGPSILRIQQVVRGDSAAYFCASSPVGAPEEYFGPGTRLTVT.

This clone was seen more than once but under ten times. The J gene is TRBJ2-1, the V gene TRBV29-1; 12 nucleotides agree with TRBD2. Germline assignment: CDR1 SQVTM and CDR2 ANQGSEA. CDR3 length: 15 residues. V lost 7 bases, J lost 5 bases, and 9 bases stayed unmatched. In DNA form, the CDR3 reads TGCAGCGCGATACGGACTAGCGGGATCGACAATGAGCAGTTCTTC. It specifies CSAIRTSGIDNEQFF.